The entry that follows covers one T cell receptor beta chain sequence. Its antigen is unidentified. This sample is part of a study of T-cell memory formation after mild COVID-19. The wider study: Clustering of TCRs was largely donor specific. Findings and limits, study-wide: CD4+ contracting clones were found mainly in CM and EM, and CD8+ ones in EMRA. Confirmation of SARS-CoV-2 specificity was lacking for second-wave clones peaking day 37.

Via MiXCR, TCRdb re-called the 5' RACE reads, giving one row per CDR3 protein. The table has some 450,000 distinct CDR3 sequences, 15% to 20% seen once; the top ten hold approximately 8.4%. The sequence was obtained from an adult woman who had mild COVID-19 (a few samples of this study predate the infection). Cell type and time point are not known. Sequencing used PBMCs or a T cell subset sorted from them (not recorded which).

The CDR3 region is CASSLPLAGAPGGELFF. The CDR3 DNA reads TGCGCCAGCAGCTTGCCCTTAGCGGGGGCGCCGGGCGGGGAGCTGTTTTTT. V gene TRBV5-1 combines with J gene TRBJ2-2; TRBD2 matches 9 bases. The CDR3 is 17 residues long. The germline gives CDR1 SGHRS, CDR2 YFSETQ. The ends lost 1 base at V and 7 bases at J; junction bases unmatched: 11.